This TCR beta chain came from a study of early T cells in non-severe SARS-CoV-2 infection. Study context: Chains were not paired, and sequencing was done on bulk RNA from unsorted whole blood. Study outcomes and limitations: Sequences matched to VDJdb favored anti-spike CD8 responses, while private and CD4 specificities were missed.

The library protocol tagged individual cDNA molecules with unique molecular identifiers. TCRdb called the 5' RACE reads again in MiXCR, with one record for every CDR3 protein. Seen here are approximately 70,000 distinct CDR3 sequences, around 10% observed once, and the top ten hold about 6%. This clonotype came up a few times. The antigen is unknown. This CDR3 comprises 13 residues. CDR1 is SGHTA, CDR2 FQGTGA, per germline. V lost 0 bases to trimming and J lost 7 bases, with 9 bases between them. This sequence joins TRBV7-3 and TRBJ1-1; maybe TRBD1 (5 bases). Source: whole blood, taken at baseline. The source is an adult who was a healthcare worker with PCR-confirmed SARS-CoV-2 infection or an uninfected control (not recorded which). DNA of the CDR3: TGTGCCAGCAGCTTAACCCGGGACGTTGAAGCTTTCTTT. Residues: CASSLTRDVEAFF.